Below, one TCR beta chain is given with its context. The CDR3 contains 16 residues. Germline V lookup: CDR1 SGHAT, CDR2 FQNNGV. The V gene end was trimmed by 2 bases and the J gene end by 3 bases; junction bases not matched to a gene: 6. The data derive from a study of blood T cell repertoires in COVID-19. Study summary: T cells, B-cell-depleted T cells, or PBMCs supplied cDNA or gDNA.

Per the original methods: Estimated nucleated cell counts came from reference gene primer amplification. Sequencing used immunoSEQ multiplex PCR; TCRdb keeps in-frame clones, though not all of them. The DNA was the basis for D and trimming; V, J and clone size are from that table. The sample consists of roughly 170,000 clones, 88% of them appearing once. The TCR originated in a man between 60 and 70 years old with acute or convalescent COVID-19. Sequenced input: peripheral blood. The V gene is TRBV11-2, the J gene TRBJ2-1; 8 bases line up with TRBD2. CDR3 DNA sequence: TGTGCCAGCAGCTTAAGCGGGGGAGTGGGCTACAATGAGCAGTTCTTC. It is translated as CASSLSGGVGYNEQFF.